Listed below are T cell receptor beta chains from one sample, sequenced in a study of CD8+ T cells in alopecia areata. TCRdb's table, derived via immunoSEQ multiplex PCR, lists solely in-frame clones and lacks some. The sample contains about 150,000 clones, about 60% of which appear only once. Sample: CD4+ T cells sorted from blood. Receptor source: a human donor in good health. CDR3s include the opening cysteine and the closing phenylalanine or tryptophan. A D gene is named only where the DNA matches it firmly. Clone size is given for some rows only: seen once, a few or many times, or a class if the clone is expanded.

>-|TRBV9|TRBJ2-7|TRBD1
CASSPRGDSPYEQYF
TGTGCCAGCAGCCCTAGAGGGGACAGCCCCTACGAGCAGTACTTC
>-|TRBV7-8|TRBJ2-7|TRBD2
CASSLTSGSVLWYF
TGTGCCAGCAGCCTGACTAGCGGGAGTGTGTTATGGTACTTC
>-|TRBV20-1|TRBJ2-1|-
CSATGLREQFF
TGCAGTGCTACCGGACTTCGTGAGCAGTTCTTC
>-|TRBV4-1|TRBJ1-5|-
CASSQVPPGTHMGHQPQHF
TGCGCCAGCAGCCAAGTCCCGCCGGGCACACACATGGGTCATCAGCCCCAGCATTTT
>-|TRBV30|TRBJ1-2|-
CARALMGILPYGYTF
TGTGCTCGGGCTCTGATGGGAATTCTCCCCTATGGCTACACCTTC
>few|TRBV11-2|TRBJ1-1|-
CASSRTLLSPANTEAFF
TGTGCCAGCAGCCGGACACTTCTCTCCCCGGCGAACACTGAAGCTTTCTTT
>-|TRBV5-1|TRBJ2-2|-
CASRPGPPNTGELFF
TGCGCCAGCAGACCAGGGCCCCCGAACACCGGGGAGCTGTTTTTT
>few|TRBV7-2|TRBJ1-2|-
CASSSTGPYGYTF
TGTGCCAGCAGCTCGACAGGACCTTATGGCTACACCTTC
>-|TRBV29-1|TRBJ2-1|-
CSVETGPNEQFF
TGCAGCGTTGAGACGGGTCCGAATGAGCAGTTCTTC
>-|TRBV30|TRBJ2-6|-
CARTASGLKIRSGANVLTF
TGTGCCCGGACGGCCTCAGGGTTGAAGATTAGGTCCGGGGCCAACGTCCTGACCTTC
>-|TRBV5-1|TRBJ2-7|TRBD1
CASRGTGSYEQYF
TGCGCCAGCAGAGGGACAGGATCCTACGAGCAGTACTTC
>-|TRBV5-1|TRBJ2-2|-
CASSLGPPAGSTGELFF
TGCGCCAGCAGCTTGGGGCCCCCCGCGGGAAGCACCGGGGAGCTGTTTTTT
>-|TRBV2|TRBJ1-2|TRBD1
CASRAGTGGSYGYTF
TGTGCCAGCAGGGCCGGGACAGGGGGCTCTTATGGCTACACCTTC
>few|TRBV27|TRBJ2-7|TRBD1
CASRDRAYEQYF
TGTGCCAGCAGGGACAGGGCCTACGAGCAGTACTTC
>-|TRBV7-8|TRBJ2-5|TRBD2
CASSFAGGPQETQYF
TGTGCCAGCAGCTTCGCGGGAGGCCCCCAAGAGACCCAGTACTTC
>-|TRBV5-1|TRBJ1-3|TRBD1
CASSLQGAGNTIYF
TGCGCCAGCAGCTTGCAGGGGGCTGGAAACACCATATATTTT
>-|TRBV2|TRBJ1-2|-
CASSGGRNYGYTF
TGTGCCAGCAGTGGTGGTCGGAACTATGGCTACACCTTC
>-|TRBV5-6|TRBJ2-7|TRBD2
CASSLVAGGGEQYF
TGTGCCAGCAGCTTGGTCGCGGGAGGGGGAGAGCAGTACTTC
>-|TRBV29-1|TRBJ2-7|TRBD2
CSVVSGGGSYEQYF
TGCAGCGTTGTATCGGGAGGGGGCTCCTACGAGCAGTACTTC
>few|TRBV29-1|TRBJ2-2|-
CSVARDGTGELFF
TGCAGCGTTGCCAGGGATGGCACCGGGGAGCTGTTTTTT
>few|TRBV30|TRBJ2-2|-
CAWSGGRYTGELFF
TGTGCCTGGAGTGGGGGAAGGTACACCGGGGAGCTGTTTTTT
>-|TRBV5-6|TRBJ1-6|-
CASSLGQNNSPLHF
TGTGCCAGCAGCTTGGGACAGAATAATTCACCCCTCCACTTT
>few|TRBV6-5|TRBJ2-1|-
CASSYPRDEQFF
TGTGCCAGCAGTTACCCGAGGGATGAGCAGTTCTTC
>few|TRBV7-8|TRBJ2-7|TRBD2
CASSHPGLAGGPGEQYF
TGTGCCAGCAGCCACCCGGGACTAGCGGGAGGCCCGGGCGAGCAGTACTTC
>few|TRBV9|TRBJ1-1|-
CASSAGVNTEAFF
TGTGCCAGCAGCGCAGGGGTTAACACTGAAGCTTTCTTT
>-|TRBV11-2|TRBJ2-4|TRBD1
CASSLAGQGNIQYF
TGTGCCAGCAGCTTAGCTGGACAGGGAAACATTCAGTACTTC
>-|TRBV27|TRBJ2-5|TRBD2
CASSATSLGTQYF
TGTGCCAGCAGTGCGACTAGCTTAGGGACCCAGTACTTC
>-|TRBV18|TRBJ2-5|-
CASSPRGLQETQYF
TGTGCCAGCTCACCAAGAGGGCTACAAGAGACCCAGTACTTC
>-|TRBV7-9|TRBJ2-2|-
CASRLAQSGELFF
TGTGCCAGCAGGCTAGCCCAGAGCGGGGAGCTGTTTTTT
>-|TRBV11-2|TRBJ2-2|-
CASSLGRSGELFF
TGTGCCAGCAGCTTAGGTCGTAGCGGAGAGCTGTTTTTT
>few|TRBV29-1|TRBJ1-2|-
CSVKPTGQGYTF
TGCAGCGTTAAACCGACCGGACAGGGCTACACCTTC
>-|TRBV6-5|TRBJ1-1|-
CASSTDRGGYTEAFF
TGTGCCAGCAGTACGGACCGGGGGGGGTACACTGAAGCTTTCTTT
>-|TRBV28|TRBJ2-1|-
CASSLLGGEQFF
TGTGCCAGCAGTTTACTGGGGGGTGAGCAGTTCTTC
>-|TRBV29-1|TRBJ2-1|-
CSVSALSYNEQFF
TGCAGCGTTTCCGCGCTCTCCTACAATGAGCAGTTCTTC
>-|TRBV4-1|TRBJ2-1|-
CASSQVKAYNEQFF
TGCGCCAGCAGCCAAGTCAAAGCCTACAATGAGCAGTTCTTC
>-|TRBV5-1|TRBJ1-1|TRBD1
CASSLALGQNNTEAFF
TGCGCCAGCAGCTTGGCTTTGGGACAGAATAACACTGAAGCTTTCTTT
>few|TRBV5-1|TRBJ2-7|TRBD2
CASSLAVTSGTYEQYF
TGCGCCAGCAGCTTGGCCGTGACTAGCGGGACCTACGAGCAGTACTTC
>-|TRBV6-6|TRBJ2-1|-
CASSAPGLLEGEQFF
TGTGCCAGCAGTGCCCCGGGCCTCCTGGAGGGTGAGCAGTTCTTC
>once|TRBV4-1|TRBJ1-1|-
CASSQEFVGAMTEAFF
TGCGCCAGCAGCCAAGAATTCGTCGGGGCGATGACTGAAGCTTTCTTT
>few|TRBV5-1|TRBJ2-5|-
CASSPGGDETQYF
TGCGCCAGCTCCCCAGGGGGGGACGAGACCCAGTACTTC
>-|TRBV5-4|TRBJ2-7|-
CASSLAVSGPYEQYF
TGTGCCAGCAGCTTGGCCGTCTCCGGACCCTACGAGCAGTACTTC
>-|TRBV7-2|TRBJ2-7|-
CASSNNRVSYEQYF
TGTGCCAGCAGCAACAATCGGGTGTCCTACGAGCAGTACTTC
>once|TRBV2|TRBJ2-2|-
CASSEVLIGELFF
TGTGCCAGCAGTGAGGTACTAATCGGGGAGCTGTTTTTT
>few|TRBV7-9|TRBJ2-1|TRBD2
CASSLEGGSIQFF
TGTGCCAGCAGCTTAGAAGGCGGGAGTATCCAGTTCTTC
>few|TRBV5-8|TRBJ2-3|-
CASSFELGTDTQYF
TGTGCCAGCAGCTTCGAGTTAGGCACAGATACGCAGTATTTT
>-|TRBV7-2|TRBJ1-5|-
CASSLAGTEINQPQHF
TGTGCCAGCAGCTTAGCTGGGACTGAAATCAATCAGCCCCAGCATTTT
>-|TRBV29-1|TRBJ2-5|TRBD1
CSVSGTGAGETQYF
TGCAGCGTCTCCGGGACAGGGGCTGGGGAGACCCAGTACTTC
>-|TRBV5-1|TRBJ2-5|-
CASSTQQGEKKTQYF
TGCGCCAGCAGCACACAACAGGGAGAAAAAAAGACCCAGTACTTC
>-|TRBV27|TRBJ2-5|-
CATLRIEETQYF
TGTGCCACTCTTAGAATCGAAGAGACCCAGTACTTC
>-|TRBV2|TRBJ2-6|-
CASFQDRYSGANVLTF
TGTGCCAGCTTCCAGGACAGATACTCTGGGGCCAACGTCCTGACTTTC
>-|TRBV2|TRBJ2-7|TRBD2
CASKSGGRYYEQYF
TGTGCCAGCAAAAGCGGGGGAAGATATTACGAGCAGTACTTC
>few|TRBV5-1|TRBJ1-1|-
CASSAQGRGDTEAFF
TGCGCCAGCAGCGCACAGGGCCGTGGCGACACTGAAGCTTTCTTT
>-|TRBV25-1|TRBJ1-1|-
CASSPPRRLNTEAFF
TGTGCCAGCAGTCCCCCTCGGAGGTTGAACACTGAAGCTTTCTTT
>-|TRBV28|TRBJ2-1|-
CASGPDIRPFDEQFF
TGTGCCAGCGGCCCGGACATCAGACCCTTCGATGAGCAGTTCTTC